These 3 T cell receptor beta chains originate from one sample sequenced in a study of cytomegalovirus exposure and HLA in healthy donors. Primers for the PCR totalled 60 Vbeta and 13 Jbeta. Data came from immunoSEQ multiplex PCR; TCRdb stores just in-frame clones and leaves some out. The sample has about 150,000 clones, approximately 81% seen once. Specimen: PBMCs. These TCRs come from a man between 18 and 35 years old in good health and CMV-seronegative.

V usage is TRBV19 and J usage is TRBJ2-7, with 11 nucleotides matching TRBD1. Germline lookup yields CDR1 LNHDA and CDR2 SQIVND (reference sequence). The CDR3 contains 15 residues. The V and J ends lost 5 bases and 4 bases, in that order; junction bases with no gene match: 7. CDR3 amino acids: CASSPGQGARYEQYF. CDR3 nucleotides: TGTGCCAGTAGTCCAGGACAGGGGGCGCGTTACGAGCAGTACTTC.

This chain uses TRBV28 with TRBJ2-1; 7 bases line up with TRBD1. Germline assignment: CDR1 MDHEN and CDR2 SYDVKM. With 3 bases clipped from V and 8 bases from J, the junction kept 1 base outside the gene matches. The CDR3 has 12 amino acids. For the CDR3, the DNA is TGTGCCAGCAGTTTTACAGGGGATGAGCAGTTCTTC. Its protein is CASSFTGDEQFF.

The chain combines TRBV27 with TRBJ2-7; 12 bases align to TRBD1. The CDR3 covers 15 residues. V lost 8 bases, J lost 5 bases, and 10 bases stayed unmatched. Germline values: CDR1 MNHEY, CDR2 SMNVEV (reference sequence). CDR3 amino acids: CASGEMGQGAHEQYF. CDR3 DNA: TGTGCCAGCGGGGAAATGGGACAGGGGGCCCACGAGCAGTACTTC.